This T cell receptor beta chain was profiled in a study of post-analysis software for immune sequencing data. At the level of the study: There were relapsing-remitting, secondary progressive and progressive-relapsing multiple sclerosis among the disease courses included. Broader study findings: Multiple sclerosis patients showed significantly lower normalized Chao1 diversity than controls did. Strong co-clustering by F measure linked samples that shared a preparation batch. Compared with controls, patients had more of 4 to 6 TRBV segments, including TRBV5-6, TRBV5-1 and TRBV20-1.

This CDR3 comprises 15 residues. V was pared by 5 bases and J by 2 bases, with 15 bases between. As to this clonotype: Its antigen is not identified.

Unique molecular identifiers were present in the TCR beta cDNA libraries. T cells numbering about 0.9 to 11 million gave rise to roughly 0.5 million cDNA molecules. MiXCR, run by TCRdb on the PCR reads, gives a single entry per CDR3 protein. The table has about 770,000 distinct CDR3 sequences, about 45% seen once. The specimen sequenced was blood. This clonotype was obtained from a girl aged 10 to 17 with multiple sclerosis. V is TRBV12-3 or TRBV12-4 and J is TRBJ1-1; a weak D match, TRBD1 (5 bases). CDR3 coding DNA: TGTGCCAGCAGTAGAGAGACAGCGCCCAACACTGAAGCTTTCTTT. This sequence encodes CASSRETAPNTEAFF.